A selection of T cell receptor beta chains follows, all from one sample in a study of T cells in Graves' hyperthyroidism and ophthalmopathy. TCRdb analysed the multiplex PCR reads with MiXCR anew, one entry per CDR3 protein. The sample holds 700,000 to 950,000 distinct CDR3 sequences; roughly a third are singletons and the top ten take roughly 30%. Sequencing was carried out using blood. Receptors were obtained from a woman aged 40 to 49 with Graves' hyperthyroidism. CDR3s include the opening cysteine and the closing phenylalanine or tryptophan. Each record gives: clone size, CDR3 length, J gene, V gene, D gene, CDR3 DNA, CDR3 protein. D genes are given only for firm matches. Rows give clone size only sometimes, using once, few, many, or a class for an expanded clone.

many 13 TRBJ1-2 TRBV7-9 TRBD1 TGTGCCAGCAGTTGGGACAGGGTCAATGGCTACACCTTC CASSWDRVNGYTF
few 16 TRBJ2-7 TRBV7-2 TRBD1 TGTGCCAGCAGTCTCGAGGGGACAGGGCGGCCCTACGAGCAGTACTTC CASSLEGTGRPYEQYF
. 16 TRBJ1-1 TRBV10-3 . TGTGCCAGCAGTTACTCGAAAATACCGGTCGACACTGAAGCTTTCTTT CASSYSKIPVDTEAFF
. 14 TRBJ2-2 TRBV20-1 TRBD2 TGCAGTGCTCGGACTAGCGGCGGAACCGGGGAGTTGTTTTTT CSARTSGGTGELFF
. 16 TRBJ1-1 TRBV10-3 . TGTGCCATCAGCAGCCAAGGAACAGGCGGGAACACTGAAGCTTTCTTT CAISSQGTGGNTEAFF
many 13 TRBJ2-7 TRBV19 . TGTGCCAGTATTGGGACAACTTCCTACGAGCAGTACTTC CASIGTTSYEQYF
many 14 TRBJ1-6 TRBV20-1 . TGCAGTGCTAGGCCGGTGTGGGAAGGTTCACCCCTCCACTTT CSARPVWEGSPLHF
many 11 TRBJ1-2 TRBV7-9 . TGTGCCAGCAGCTTAGATACTGGCTACACCTTC CASSLDTGYTF
. 18 TRBJ1-1 TRBV10-3 . TGTGCCAGCAGTTTATTGTCTGTGTTGGGCAGAAGGAACACTGAAGCTTTCTTT CASSLLSVLGRRNTEAFF
many 11 TRBJ1-1 TRBV6-5 . TGTGCCAGCAAGGACAGAAGGGAGGCTTTCTTT CASKDRREAFF
. 15 TRBJ2-5 TRBV24-1 TRBD1 TGTGCCACCAGTGATTTGGGACAGGGGCTCGAGACCCAGTACTTC CATSDLGQGLETQYF
. 14 TRBJ2-7 TRBV29-1 TRBD1 TGCAGCGTTGCCCCGGGACAGGGGACCTACGAGCAGTACTTC CSVAPGQGTYEQYF
few 15 TRBJ2-5 TRBV13 . TGTGCCAGCAGCCCACCGTGGACGGCACAAGAGACCCAGTACTTC CASSPPWTAQETQYF
few 15 TRBJ1-1 TRBV14 TRBD1 TGTGCCAGCAGTCGACAGGGGGCGCCCCGGACTGAAGCTTTCTTT CASSRQGAPRTEAFF
many 18 TRBJ2-6 TRBV5-8 TRBD1 TGTGCCAGCAGCCTCCGGGACAGGCTTAGCTCTGGGGCCAACGTCCTGACTTTC CASSLRDRLSSGANVLTF
. 18 TRBJ1-5 TRBV4-3 TRBD1 TGCGCCAGCAGCCGTCGAAGGACAGGTCCCTATAGCAATCAGCCCCAGCATTTT CASSRRRTGPYSNQPQHF
. 15 TRBJ1-1 TRBV3-1 TRBD1 TGTGCCAGCAGCCCTACGACAGGGAGGAACACTGAAGCTTTCTTT CASSPTTGRNTEAFF
. 15 TRBJ2-2 TRBV5-1 . TGCGCCAGCAGCTTGGGAGGGGTTCGGACCGGGGAGCTGTTTTTT CASSLGGVRTGELFF
. 15 TRBJ2-5 TRBV20-1 TRBD2 TGCAGTGCTATGGGGCTAGCGGGGAGTGCGGAGACCCAGTACTTC CSAMGLAGSAETQYF
. 15 TRBJ2-4 TRBV7-9 TRBD1 TGTGCCAGCAGCCAAGAACAGGGGTCCAAAAACATTCAGTACTTC CASSQEQGSKNIQYF
. 10 TRBJ1-1 TRBV19 TRBD1 TGTGCCAGTGGGGACAGGGAATCTTTCTTT CASGDRESFF